This T cell receptor beta chain stems from a study of T cell responses to AZD1222 COVID-19 vaccine. Study findings and constraints: It was only after the peak T cell response that any repertoires were sampled. White British ancestry dominated among donors, who included more females, and clonal diversity was possibly underestimated. Following two doses of AZD1222, Spike-specific TCR breadth and depth rose. At 160-218 and 743-854, vaccine-associated CD4 TCRs were dominant, and they spanned spike.

Clones were read by immunoSEQ multiplex PCR, and TCRdb kept only the in-frame ones, dropping some. The table shows tens of thousands of clones, with approximately 89% occurring only once. The CDR3 totals 18 residues. Germline loops: CDR1 MNHNY, CDR2 SVGAGI (reference sequence). V was pared by 5 bases and J by 2 bases, with 12 bases of the junction left unmatched. This clone was detected once. Its antigen is unknown. This specimen was peripheral blood, taken on day 0 of AZD1222 vaccination. This TCR came from an adult in good health. The V gene is TRBV6-6, the J gene TRBJ2-3, with TRBD2 matching 11 bases. The CDR3 protein is CASSHRYNSGRATDTQYF. The CDR3 nucleotides read TGTGCCAGCAGTCACCGGTACAATAGCGGGAGGGCCACAGATACGCAGTATTTT.